The present TCR beta chain was sequenced within a study of blood T cell repertoires in COVID-19 (dated by TCRdb to between 2020 and 2021). With respect to the entire study: Collaborator samples came from the United States, Italy and Spain and covered acute and convalescent phases of COVID-19. The prospective study material was composed of cDNA or gDNA derived from T cells, B-cell-depleted T cells, or PBMCs. Deeply sampled blood TCRbeta repertoires from subjects exposed to, actively infected with, or recovered from COVID-19 were included in the dataset. The repertoires were made available in a free public database intended to serve as a resource for research on the immune response to SARS-CoV-2. The samples were drawn from the first 160 participants of the ongoing ImmuneRACE study and from over a thousand subjects provided by 6 global collaborators. Nearly every sample came with metadata listing a de-identified subject ID, COVID-19 status, age in years and sex. HLA class I and class II types, where available, came from metadata supplied by the sample provider rather than from assay-based typing. Overall study outcomes, separate from this receptor: Clinical and demographic metadata were provided uncurated, with the amount varying by source and participant.

CDR1 MDHEN and CDR2 SYDVKM were looked up in the germline V gene. Trimming at the junction amounts to 6 bases on V and 7 bases on J, and the germline ends lie 16 bases apart. There are 14 amino acids in the CDR3, from cysteine to phenylalanine inclusive. Just the 42-base CDR3 DNA is kept, in frame starting at base 1. TCRbeta CDR3 regions were amplified from genomic DNA using the immunoSEQ Assay, a bias-controlled multiplex PCR. For the original study's pipeline: Nucleated cell counts per sample were estimated from amplification of reference gene primers within the assay. To quantify the absolute abundance of each unique TCRbeta CDR3 rearrangement, sequence reads were collapsed and filtered. Productive Simpson clonality was computed per sample as the square root of Simpson's diversity index over productive rearrangements. TCRdb mirrors the immuneACCESS table, restricted to in-frame sequences. Some clones are absent from its copies; in checked studies, under half trace to an unresolved V gene, and the reason for the others is unknown. For V, J and clone size, that table is used; D and trimming come from the DNA. The sample table contains about 160,000 clones; only one count was recorded for 87% of them. The ten largest clones add up to 3.5% to 4.5% of the sample.

Concerning this clone: The antigen this receptor binds is unknown. Nothing much larger sits one base from this clone, and base qualities are not available.

In the prospective study, participants were roughly 18 to 100 years old, resided in 25 or so geographic areas of the United States, and were enrolled through a virtual design. To assign participants to cohorts, the prospective study relied on clinical history that participants themselves reported in a screening survey and a study questionnaire. Exposed participants were defined as having been in contact with someone with a PCR-confirmed or clinician-diagnosed COVID-19 case within 2 weeks of study entry. In the prospective study, mobile phlebotomists collected whole blood, serum and a nasopharyngeal or oropharyngeal swab from each participant. Participants in the prospective study had the option to provide additional blood draws and questionnaires over a roughly 2-month period. Prospective study blood samples were shipped either frozen or at room temperature before DNA extraction.

The source of this sequence is a woman in her forties who had been exposed to COVID-19. The sequenced material came from PBMCs or T cells enriched from blood (not recorded which). The chain employs TRBV28 and TRBJ1-5; the D gene is perhaps TRBD1, on 5 matching bases. The CDR3 corresponds to CASSSRGFSQPQHF. Read as DNA, the sequence is TGTGCCAGCAGCAGTCGGGGGTTCAGCCAGCCCCAGCATTTT.